The following is a T cell receptor beta chain sequence with its context. Antigen unknown. As defined, naive CD8 cells were CD45RO-negative and positively selected for CCR7, with terminally differentiated effector memory CD45RA+ cells excluded. The donor cohort consisted entirely of Caucasian adults residing in Nashville, Tennessee. The data stem from a study of shared clonotypes between healthy human individuals. Overall study context: The people who gave samples were two women and three men aged 18 to 49.

The protocol was immunoSEQ multiplex PCR, while the TCRdb copy is restricted to in-frame clones and leaves out a portion. Found here are about 2 million clones, less than 95% of them singletons; the top ten hold 1% to 1.5%. CDR3 length equals 15 residues. Germline CDR1 and CDR2: SNHLY and FYNNEI. V shed 8 bases and J shed 1 base, with 18 bases lying between them. Study results and caveats: Rarefaction curves obtained for sorted subsets showed sequencing incomplete despite large depth. Roughly 5% of naive CD4 clonotypes were common to a handful of donors.

The clonotype originates from a man aged 18 to 30 in good health. V is TRBV2 and J is TRBJ2-7; D might be TRBD1 (5 bases). Sequenced material: naive CD8+ T cells sorted from blood. CDR3 nucleotides: TGTGCCAGCCACCAGGGTCTGAGTGCATCCTACGAGCAGTACTTC. Residues: CASHQGLSASYEQYF.